Presented here are 25 T cell receptor beta chains from one specimen sequenced in a study of tissue T cells after allogeneic stem cell transplantation. The time point here: mouse harvest day 14 after allogeneic transplant. Each mouse received 10^7 T-cell-depleted marrow cells plus 10^6 splenic CD5+ T cells by tail vein. Here immunoSEQ multiplex PCR was the method, and the copy in TCRdb shows in-frame clones only, minus some. The table records 2,500 to 3,000 clones, roughly half of them present only once. Sample: gut tissue. These receptor sequences come from a female BALB/c mouse given C57BL/6 T cells with graft-versus-host disease after an allogeneic hematopoietic cell transplant.

On this clone itself: These gene names are mouse names. The read is 1 residue too short to cover the CDR3 end, so that end is filled in from the germline J gene. The chain has TRBV3 and TRBJ1-1, with no clear D. V lost 8 bases, J lost 0 bases, and 10 bases lay in between. The CDR3 consists of 13 residues. The germline V gene has CDR1 SNHLY and CDR2 FYNGKV (reference sequence). The CDR3 sequence: CASGDNANTEVFF. The part of the CDR3 DNA that was read is TGTGCCAGCGGAGACAATGCAAACACAGAAGTCTTC.

On this clone itself: The germline and genes are mouse ones. Sequencing ends 1 residue short of the CDR3 end; the germline J gene provides the rest. The V gene is TRBV15, the J gene TRBJ2-4; 10 nucleotides match TRBD2. CDR1 is SGHND, CDR2 FRSKSL, per germline. CDR3 size: 15 residues. V dropped 6 bases and J dropped 2; count of bases not matched to a gene: 5. CDR3 bases read: TGTGCCAGCAGCCCTGGGGGGGCGCTTCAAAACACCTTGTAC. As protein: CASSPGGALQNTLY. The whole CDR3 reads CASSPGGALQNTLYF.

This clone was picked up one time. Gene and germline names: mouse. The DNA ends 1 residue before the CDR3 does, and the rest of the CDR3 is filled in from the germline J gene. V gene TRBV3 combines with J gene TRBJ1-4, with D hard to call. With 5 bases removed from V and 1 base from J, the gap between germline ends came to 11 bases. The CDR3 totals 15 residues. CDR1 SNHLY and CDR2 FYNGKV come from the germline V gene (reference sequence). This CDR3 is CASSPGRTSNERLFF. The CDR3 bases that were read are TGTGCCAGCAGCCCCGGACGGACTTCCAACGAAAGATTATTT.

This clone was picked up a small number of times. Genes and germline are mouse. The part of the CDR3 DNA that was read is TGTGCCAGCAGTCCCGGGACAGGGGGCCGGGGTAATTCGCCCCTCTAC. It is translated as CASSPGTGGRGNSPLY. The complete CDR3 sequence is CASSPGTGGRGNSPLYF. This chain links TRBV4 with TRBJ1-6, with TRBD1 matching over 12 bases. The missing CDR3 end, 1 residue past where the read stops, is filled in from the germline J gene. TRBJ1-6 is reported as an ORF; its role is uncertain. CDR3 length equals 17 residues. Germline CDR1 is LGHDT and CDR2 is YNNKQL (reference sequence). Trimming removed 6 bases from V and 6 bases from J; junction bases left unmatched: 9.

This clone was recorded a few times. The gene names given are mouse names. Read coverage stops 1 residue before the CDR3 terminus; the germline J gene supplies the remainder. This chain joins TRBV5 and TRBJ2-5; TRBD2 matches 10 bases. The CDR3 spans 14 residues. Germline CDR1 reads LGHNA; CDR2 reads YNLKQL (reference sequence). J gave up 5 bases and V 4 bases, and 3 bases lay outside the gene matches. CDR3 DNA, as far as it was read: TGTGCCAGCAGCCCACTGGGGGGGGGAGACACCCAGTAC. This encodes CASSPLGGGDTQY. In full, the CDR3 is CASSPLGGGDTQYF.

By share, this clone ranks as medium-sized. Mouse germline and gene names are used. CDR3 DNA, as far as it was read: TGTGCCAGCAGCCCATCGGACAGGGCTGGAAATACGCTCTAT. This sequence encodes CASSPSDRAGNTLY. Given in full, the CDR3 is CASSPSDRAGNTLYF. J is TRBJ1-3 and V is TRBV5; 8 positions match TRBD1. The read gets to within 1 residue of the CDR3 end, and the germline J gene fills in the rest. The CDR3 runs 15 residues. The germline V gene has CDR1 LGHNA and CDR2 YNLKQL (reference sequence). Trimming cost V 4 bases and J 2 bases; bases outside gene matches: 4.

Turning to this clone: Mouse gene names apply. The CDR3 end falls 1 residue outside the read, so it is completed with the germline J gene. The chain couples TRBV31 to TRBJ2-3; possibly TRBD1 for D (6 bases). Germline-derived CDR1 and CDR2 are GKSSPN and SITVG. This CDR3 has 14 amino acids. The ends were cut back, 0 bases at V and 6 bases at J, with 13 bases in the middle. CDR3 DNA (partial): TGTGCCTGGAGTCTGCGCAGGGGAAGGGAAACGCTGTAT. Translated: CAWSLRRGRETLY. The whole CDR3 protein is CAWSLRRGRETLYF.

A note on this clone: All gene names here are mouse names. The read gets to within 1 residue of the CDR3 end, and the germline J gene fills in the rest. This same CDR3 is encoded by further DNA sequences in the sample. The genes are TRBV26 and TRBJ1-1, with 7 positions matching TRBD1. Germline V lookup: CDR1 KGHPV, CDR2 FQNQEV (reference sequence). The CDR3 runs to 13 residues. Trimming at V came to 4 bases and at J to 1 base, leaving 0 bases not matched to a gene. This CDR3 is CASSPGGNTEVFF. CDR3 DNA (partial): TGTGCCAGCAGTCCAGGGGGGAACACAGAAGTCTTC.

This clone is large (0.1 to 1%). Genes and germline are mouse. The read falls 1 residue short of the CDR3 end, and the missing part is taken from the germline J gene. The J gene is TRBJ2-7, the V gene TRBV29; D remains ambiguous. This CDR3 is 11 amino acids long. CDR1 MSHET and CDR2 SYDVDS come from the germline V gene. Trimming stripped 6 bases from V and 4 bases from J, with 7 bases between. The CDR3 bases that were read are TGTGCTAGCAGGGATCCTTATGAACAGTAC. This sequence encodes CASRDPYEQY. The whole CDR3 sequence is CASRDPYEQYF.

This clone is labeled large. Gene names are the mouse ones. The read comes to an end 1 residue before the CDR3 does, leaving the germline J gene to fill in the end. Other DNA variants within this sample encode the same CDR3. The rearrangement links TRBV13-3 to TRBJ2-7; TRBD2 aligns across 7 bases. CDR1 NNHDY and CDR2 SYVADS come from the germline V gene. V was clipped by 4 bases and J by 7 bases; unmatched bases: 8. CDR3 length equals 13 residues. CDR3 DNA, as far as it was read: TGTGCCAGCAGTCCTGGGGGAGGGGTGGAACAGTAC. Encoded protein: CASSPGGGVEQY. The whole CDR3 protein is CASSPGGGVEQYF.

As regards this clone: All gene names here are mouse names. The CDR3 is cut off 1 residue early in the read; its end comes from the germline J gene. This rearrangement joins TRBV23 to TRBJ1-1; the D segment call TRBD1 is taken from the table without a DNA check. The CDR3 runs to 14 residues. Germline V gene data show CDR1 as KGHTA and CDR2 as FQNQQP. CDR3 amino acids: CSSSQSGTGGEVFF. The CDR3 bases that were read are TGCTCCAGCAGTCAATCGGGGACAGGGGGCGAAGTCTTC.

This clone turned up a few times. Here the gene names and germline are mouse. The read finishes 1 residue shy of the CDR3 end, and the germline J gene is used to complete it. The gene calls are TRBV19 and TRBJ2-7, with 7 bases lining up with TRBD1. The CDR3 is made up of 13 amino acids. Trimming at V came to 3 bases and at J to 3 bases, leaving 3 bases not matched to a gene. Looked up from germline, CDR1 is FNHDT and CDR2 is SITEND (reference sequence). The part of the CDR3 DNA that was read is TGTGCCAGCAGTACAGACAGGGTCTATGAACAGTAC. Encoded protein: CASSTDRVYEQY. The CDR3 in its entirety is CASSTDRVYEQYF.

With respect to this clone: The junction departs from the called germline gene at one end, perhaps through a read error. Gene labels here are mouse ones. The DNA ends 1 residue before the CDR3 does, and the rest of the CDR3 is filled in from the germline J gene. This sequence joins TRBV13-1 and TRBJ1-4; 7 bases fit TRBD1. Looked up from germline, CDR1 is NSHNY and CDR2 is SYGAGN. The CDR3 loop spans 14 amino acids. CDR3 DNA (partial): TGTGCCAGCGGTGACAGGGAGGCCAACGAAAGATTATTT. This gives the protein CASGDREANERLF. The full CDR3 is CASGDREANERLFF. Supplemented by reference TRBV13-1 and TRBJ1-4, the full variable domain reads EAAVTQSPRNKVTVTGGNVTLSCRQTNSHNYMYWYRQDTGHGLRLIHYSYGAGNLRIGDVPDGYKATRTTQEDFFLLLELASPSQTSLYFCASGDREANERLFFGHGTKLSVL.

In regard to this clone: The listed genes are named as in mouse. The sequenced fragment ends 1 residue before the CDR3 boundary, so the rest is inferred from the germline J gene. This chain uses TRBV16 with TRBJ2-2; 10 bases map to TRBD2. The CDR3 runs 15 residues. The V gene's germline CDR1 is SGHSA and CDR2 FRNQAP. J gave up 2 bases and V 6 bases, and 3 bases lay outside the gene matches. CDR3 sequence: CASSPDWGNTGQLYF. The DNA read from the CDR3 is TGTGCAAGCAGTCCGGACTGGGGGAACACCGGGCAGCTCTAC.

By share, this clone ranks as hyperexpanded (1% or more). Germline and genes: mouse. The read falls 1 residue short of the CDR3 end, and the missing part is taken from the germline J gene. This sequence joins TRBV12-1 and TRBJ1-3, with D maybe TRBD1 (6 bases). CDR1 is SGHSN and CDR2 is HYEKVE in the germline V gene. V was shortened by 4 bases and J by 0 bases, with 9 bases between the two germline ends. The length of the CDR3 is 14 residues. The covered CDR3 bases are TGTGCCAGCTCCCGGACAGTTTCTGGAAATACGCTCTAT. This gives the protein CASSRTVSGNTLY. The full CDR3 is CASSRTVSGNTLYF.

This clone was found once. The genes and germline here are from mouse. Partial CDR3 DNA: TGTGCCAGCCCTGGGGGGGCGAGGGAACAGTAC. This encodes CASPGGAREQY. The full CDR3 sequence reads CASPGGAREQYF. The chain uses TRBV24 and TRBJ2-7; 10 bases match TRBD2. The read halts 1 residue ahead of the CDR3 end, with the missing end drawn from the germline J gene. The CDR3 is 12 residues long. Germline loops: CDR1 KGHTA, CDR2 FRNEEI. V shed 8 bases and J 7 bases; nucleotides not matched to a gene: 5.

A remark on this clone: Any gene name here is a mouse gene name. The read comes to an end 1 residue before the CDR3 does, leaving the germline J gene to fill in the end. V is TRBV26 and J is TRBJ1-1; D gene ambiguous. CDR1 is KGHPV and CDR2 is FQNQEV in the germline V gene (reference sequence). This CDR3 comprises 14 residues. Trimming took off 3 bases at V and 0 bases at J, with 8 bases between the two ends. The CDR3 region is CASSLQAANTEVFF. The part of the CDR3 DNA that was read is TGTGCCAGCAGTCTCCAGGCTGCAAACACAGAAGTCTTC.

A few counts support this clone. Germline and genes: mouse. This CDR3 is CASSLGQNYEQYF. The sequenced CDR3 bases are TGTGCCAGCAGCTTGGGACAAAACTATGAACAGTAC. The rearrangement joins TRBV3 to TRBJ2-7, with TRBD1 as a possible D gene (6 bases). The CDR3 is cut off 1 residue early in the read; its end comes from the germline J gene. Per germline, CDR1 SNHLY and CDR2 FYNGKV (reference sequence). The CDR3 runs to 13 residues. Trimming took off 3 bases at V and 3 bases at J, with 9 bases between the two ends.

This clone is categorized as large. These gene names are mouse names. From the germline J gene comes the end of the CDR3, since the read stops 1 residue before it. The chain carries TRBV5 and TRBJ2-7; D not certain. The V gene's germline CDR1 is LGHNA and CDR2 YNLKQL (reference sequence). The CDR3 totals 13 residues. V was pared by 0 bases and J by 4 bases, with 7 bases between. CDR3 DNA (partial): TGTGCCAGCAGCCAAGATAACACTTATGAACAGTAC. Protein product: CASSQDNTYEQY. The complete CDR3 sequence is CASSQDNTYEQYF.

As regards this clone: Gene labels here are mouse ones. Read coverage stops 1 residue before the CDR3 terminus; the germline J gene supplies the remainder. The rearrangement links TRBV26 to TRBJ2-1; D may be TRBD1 (5 bases). The CDR3 runs to 13 residues. Germline CDR1 reads KGHPV; CDR2 reads FQNQEV (reference sequence). V was pared by 6 bases and J by 0 bases, with 6 bases between. The CDR3 DNA, read in part, is TGTGCCAGCAGGGACATTAACTATGCTGAGCAGTTC. This translates into CASRDINYAEQF. The whole CDR3 region reads CASRDINYAEQFF.

About this clone itself: All gene names here are mouse names. The DNA ends 1 residue before the CDR3 does, and the rest of the CDR3 is filled in from the germline J gene. The chain recombines TRBV13-2 with TRBJ2-5; 9 bases align to TRBD2. Trimming at V came to 3 bases and at J to 4 bases, leaving 9 bases not matched to a gene. CDR3 size: 16 residues. Per the germline V gene, CDR1 is NNHNN and CDR2 is SYGAGS (reference sequence). CDR3 DNA, as far as it was read: TGTGCCAGCGGTGGGGAGACTGGGGGCTGGGAAGACACCCAGTAC. Amino acid sequence: CASGGETGGWEDTQY. The full-length CDR3 reads as CASGGETGGWEDTQYF.

Remarks on this clone: The genes are named according to mouse. The CDR3 goes on 1 residue after the read ends, and that part is filled in from the germline J gene. This chain connects TRBV15 to TRBJ2-7; 7 nucleotides agree with TRBD1. After removal of 4 bases from V and 5 bases from J, the junction contained 2 bases not matched to a gene. The CDR3 sequence is 12 residues long. CDR1 and CDR2 from the germline V gene are SGHND and FRSKSL. CDR3 in amino acids: CASSSTGDEQYF. The CDR3 DNA, read in part, is TGTGCCAGCAGTTCTACAGGGGATGAACAGTAC.

Regarding this clone: Gene names and germline refer to mouse. The read finishes 1 residue shy of the CDR3 end, and the germline J gene is used to complete it. The chain recombines TRBV26 with TRBJ2-2; D perhaps matches TRBD1 (5 bases). CDR3 length: 14 amino acids. CDR1 and CDR2 from the germline V gene are KGHPV and FQNQEV (reference sequence). The germline V and J ends were trimmed by 3 bases and 2 bases, with 7 bases remaining between them. CDR3 region: CASSLDSNTGQLYF. The sequenced part of the CDR3 DNA is TGTGCCAGCAGTCTAGACAGTAACACCGGGCAGCTCTAC.

Points on this clone: The gene names here belong to mouse. The DNA ends 1 residue before the CDR3 does, and the rest of the CDR3 is filled in from the germline J gene. This sequence joins TRBV12-2 and TRBJ2-1; possible D gene TRBD1, 6 bases. V shed 0 bases and J shed 7 bases, with 12 bases lying between them. This CDR3 has 14 amino acids. Germline loops: CDR1 SGHLS, CDR2 HYDKME. Partial CDR3 DNA: TGTGCCAGCTCTCTCGAAGCAGGGGTGGCTGAGCAGTTC. Translating gives CASSLEAGVAEQF. The entire CDR3 is CASSLEAGVAEQFF.

The table lists this clone with a count of one. The genes are named according to mouse. Coverage ceases 1 residue before the CDR3 finishes, and the germline J gene fills in the end. The rearrangement joins TRBV26 to TRBJ2-5; 7 bases map to TRBD1. Germline V gene sequence: CDR1 KGHPV, CDR2 FQNQEV (reference sequence). This CDR3 contains 13 residues. After removal of 4 bases from V and 4 bases from J, the junction contained 2 bases not matched to a gene. CDR3 sequence: CASSRGTEDTQYF. CDR3 bases read: TGTGCCAGCAGTCGCGGGACAGAAGACACCCAGTAC.